This TCR beta chain was documented in a study of control samples from healthy donors and cancer patients. Here immunoSEQ multiplex PCR was the method, and the copy in TCRdb shows in-frame clones only, minus some. The sample includes 200,000 to 250,000 clones, 85% to 95% of them seen just once. Trimming at V came to 5 bases and at J to 4 bases, leaving 9 bases not matched to a gene. CDR1 is SGHAT and CDR2 is FQNNGV in the germline V gene. This CDR3 has 16 amino acids. V and J are TRBV11-2 and TRBJ2-2; 8 bases fit TRBD2. Sequencing input: blood. The sequence was collected from a man in his fifties or sixties in good health. In DNA, the CDR3 is TGTGCCAGCAGCCCGATCCGGGGGGGAACCACCGGGGAGCTGTTTTTT. It encodes CASSPIRGGTTGELFF.